The subject of this entry is one TCR beta chain. This entry belongs to a study of T cell responses to AZD1222 COVID-19 vaccine. TCRdb keeps only in-frame clones here, not all; method: immunoSEQ multiplex PCR. In the table there are some 200,000 clones, 90% to 95% of which are singletons. The material sequenced was peripheral blood, taken on day 0 of MenACWY control vaccination. This clonotype was sampled from an adult in good health.

CDR3 nucleotides: TGTGCCAGTAATACGGGAGGGGGGACTGAAGCTTTCTTT. Encoded protein: CASNTGGGTEAFF. The V call is TRBV19, the J call TRBJ1-1; TRBD1 might be the D (6 bases). Germline lookup yields CDR1 LNHDA and CDR2 SQIVND (reference sequence). The CDR3 runs to 13 residues. Trimming took off 7 bases at V and 5 bases at J, with 14 bases between the two ends.